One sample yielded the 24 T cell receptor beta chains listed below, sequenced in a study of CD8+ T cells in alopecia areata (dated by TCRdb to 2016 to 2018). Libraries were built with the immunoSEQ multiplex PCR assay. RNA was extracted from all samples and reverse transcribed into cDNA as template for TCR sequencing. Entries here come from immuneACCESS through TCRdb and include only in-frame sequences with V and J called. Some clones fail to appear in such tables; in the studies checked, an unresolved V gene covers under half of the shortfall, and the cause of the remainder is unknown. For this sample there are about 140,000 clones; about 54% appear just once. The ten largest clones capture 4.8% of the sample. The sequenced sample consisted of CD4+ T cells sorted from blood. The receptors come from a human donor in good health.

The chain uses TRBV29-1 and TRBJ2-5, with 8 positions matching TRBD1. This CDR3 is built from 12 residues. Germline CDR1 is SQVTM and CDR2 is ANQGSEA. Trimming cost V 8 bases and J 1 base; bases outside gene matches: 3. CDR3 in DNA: TGCAGCTCAGGGGGCGGCCAAGAGACCCAGTACTTC. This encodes CSSGGGQETQYF.

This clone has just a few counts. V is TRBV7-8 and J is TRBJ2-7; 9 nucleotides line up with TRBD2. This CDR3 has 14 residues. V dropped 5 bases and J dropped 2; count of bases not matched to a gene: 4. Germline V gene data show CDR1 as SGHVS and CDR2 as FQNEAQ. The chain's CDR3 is CASSRRLAAYEQYF. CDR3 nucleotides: TGTGCCAGCAGCCGCCGACTAGCGGCCTACGAGCAGTACTTC. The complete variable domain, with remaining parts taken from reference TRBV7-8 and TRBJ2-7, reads GAGVSQSPRYKVAKRGQDVALRCDPISGHVSLFWYQQALGQGPEFLTYFQNEAQLDKSGLPSDRFFAERPEGSVSTLKIQRTQQEDSAVYLCASSRRLAAYEQYFGPGTRLTVT.

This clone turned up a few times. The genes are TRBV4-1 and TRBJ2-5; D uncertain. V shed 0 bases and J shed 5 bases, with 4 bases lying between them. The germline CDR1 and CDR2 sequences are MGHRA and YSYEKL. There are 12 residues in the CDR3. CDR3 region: CASSQEQETQYF. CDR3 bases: TGCGCCAGCAGCCAAGAGCAGGAGACCCAGTACTTC.

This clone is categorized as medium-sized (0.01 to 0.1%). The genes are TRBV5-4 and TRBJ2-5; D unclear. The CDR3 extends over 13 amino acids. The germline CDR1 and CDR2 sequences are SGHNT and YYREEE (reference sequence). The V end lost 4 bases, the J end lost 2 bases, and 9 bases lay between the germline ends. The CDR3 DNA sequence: TGTGCCAGCAGCGAAGCCAATCAAGAGACCCAGTACTTC. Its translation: CASSEANQETQYF.

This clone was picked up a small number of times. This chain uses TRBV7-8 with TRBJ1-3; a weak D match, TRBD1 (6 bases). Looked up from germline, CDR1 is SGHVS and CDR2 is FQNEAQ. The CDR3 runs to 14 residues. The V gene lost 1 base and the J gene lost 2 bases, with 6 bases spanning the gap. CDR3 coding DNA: TGTGCCAGCAGCTTAGGGACAGCTGGAAACACCATATATTTT. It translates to CASSLGTAGNTIYF.

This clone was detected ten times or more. CDR3 in amino acids: CASSLVNTGELFF. Written as DNA, the CDR3 is TGCGCCAGCAGCTTGGTGAACACCGGGGAGCTGTTTTTT. V gene TRBV5-1 combines with J gene TRBJ2-2; no firm D call. The CDR3 covers 13 residues. V was trimmed by 0 bases and J by 1 base, leaving 1 base between them. Germline CDR1 SGHRS, CDR2 YFSETQ.

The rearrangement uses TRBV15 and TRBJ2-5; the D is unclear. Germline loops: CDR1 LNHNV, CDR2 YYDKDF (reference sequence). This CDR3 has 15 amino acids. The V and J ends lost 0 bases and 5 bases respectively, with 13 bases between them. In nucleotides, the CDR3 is TGTGCCACCAGCAGAGATTATGGACCAGAGGAGACCCAGTACTTC. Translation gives CATSRDYGPEETQYF. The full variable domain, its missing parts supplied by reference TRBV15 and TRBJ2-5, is DAMVIQNPRYQVTQFGKPVTLSCSQTLNHNVMYWYQQKSSQAPKLLFHYYDKDFNNEADTPDNFQSRRPNTSFCFLDIRSPGLGDTAMYLCATSRDYGPEETQYFGPGTRLLVL.

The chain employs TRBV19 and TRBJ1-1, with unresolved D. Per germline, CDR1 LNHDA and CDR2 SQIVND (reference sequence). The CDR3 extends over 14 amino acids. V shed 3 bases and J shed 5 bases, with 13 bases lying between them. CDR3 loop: CASSIPLGRTEAFF. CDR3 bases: TGTGCCAGTAGTATTCCTCTAGGGAGGACTGAAGCTTTCTTT.

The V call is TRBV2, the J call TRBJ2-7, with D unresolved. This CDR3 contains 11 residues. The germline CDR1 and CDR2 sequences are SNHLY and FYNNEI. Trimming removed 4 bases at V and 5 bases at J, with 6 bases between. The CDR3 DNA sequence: TGTGCCAGCAGTGCATTTAACGAGCAGTACTTC. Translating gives CASSAFNEQYF.

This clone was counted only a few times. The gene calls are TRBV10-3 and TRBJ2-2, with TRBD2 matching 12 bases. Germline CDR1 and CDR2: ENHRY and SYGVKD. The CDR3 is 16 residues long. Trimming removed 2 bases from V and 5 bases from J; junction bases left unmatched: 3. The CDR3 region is CAISERTSGATGELFF. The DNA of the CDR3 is TGTGCCATCAGTGAGCGGACTAGCGGGGCAACCGGGGAGCTGTTTTTT.

In DNA form, the CDR3 reads TGTGCCAGCACCATAGGACTAGGCGATGAGCAGTTCTTC. Translating gives CASTIGLGDEQFF. The chain is built from TRBV5-4 and TRBJ2-1; 7 nucleotides line up with TRBD2. Looked up from germline, CDR1 is SGHNT and CDR2 is YYREEE (reference sequence). The CDR3 loop spans 13 amino acids. The trim removed 6 bases at V and 8 bases at J, leaving 8 bases unmatched. Based on the CDR3 plus reference TRBV5-4 and TRBJ2-1, the full variable domain is ETGVTQSPTHLIKTRGQQVTLRCSSQSGHNTVSWYQQALGQGPQFIFQYYREEENGRGNFPPRFSGLQFPNYSSELNVNALELDDSALYLCASTIGLGDEQFFGPGTRLTVL.

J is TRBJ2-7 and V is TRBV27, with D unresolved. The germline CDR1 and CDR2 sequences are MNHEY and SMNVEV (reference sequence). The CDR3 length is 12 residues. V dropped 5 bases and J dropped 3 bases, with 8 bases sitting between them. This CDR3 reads CASSRTYYEQYF. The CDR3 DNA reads TGTGCCAGCAGTAGAACTTACTACGAGCAGTACTTC.

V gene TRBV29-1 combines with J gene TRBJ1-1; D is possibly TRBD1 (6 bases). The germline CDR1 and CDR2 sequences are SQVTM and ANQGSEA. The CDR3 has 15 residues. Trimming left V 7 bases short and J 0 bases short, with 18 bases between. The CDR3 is CSATNGDTLNTEAFF. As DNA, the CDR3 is TGCAGCGCCACGAACGGGGACACACTGAACACTGAAGCTTTCTTT. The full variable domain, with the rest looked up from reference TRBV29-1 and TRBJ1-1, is SAVISQKPSRDICQRGTSLTIQCQVDSQVTMMFWYRQQPGQSLTLIATANQGSEATYESGFVIDKFPISRPNLTFSTLTVSNMSPEDSSIYLCSATNGDTLNTEAFFGQGTRLTVV.

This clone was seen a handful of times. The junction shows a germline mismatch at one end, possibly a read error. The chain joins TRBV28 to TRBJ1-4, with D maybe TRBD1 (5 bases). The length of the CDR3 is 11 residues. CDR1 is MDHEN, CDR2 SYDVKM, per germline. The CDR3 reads CASSLFGGPHF. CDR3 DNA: TGTGCCAGCAGTTTATTTGGGGGTCCTCATTTT.

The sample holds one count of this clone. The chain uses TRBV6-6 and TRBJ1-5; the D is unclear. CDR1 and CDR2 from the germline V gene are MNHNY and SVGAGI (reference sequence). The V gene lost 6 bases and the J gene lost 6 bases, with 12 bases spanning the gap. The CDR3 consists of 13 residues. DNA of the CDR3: TGTGCCAGCAGCAAACGAGTCACTCAGCCCCAGCATTTT. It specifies CASSKRVTQPQHF.

This CDR3 is CASSPVLGDNNYGYTF. The CDR3 nucleotides are TGTGCCAGCAGCCCTGTCCTGGGGGACAATAACTATGGCTACACCTTC. The chain carries TRBV7-9 and TRBJ1-2; tentative D call: TRBD1 (6 bases). Trimming took 5 bases from V and 1 from J, leaving 17 bases between them. CDR3 length equals 16 residues. Germline V gene data show CDR1 as SEHNR and CDR2 as FQNEAQ (reference sequence).

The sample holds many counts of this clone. The CDR3 DNA is TGTGCCAGCACCAGGGCAGGGGTAACCGGGGAGCTGTTTTTT. Translating it yields CASTRAGVTGELFF. The rearrangement joins TRBV2 to TRBJ2-2; maybe TRBD1 (6 bases). The CDR3 spans 14 residues. The germline gives CDR1 SNHLY, CDR2 FYNNEI. With 7 bases removed from V and 5 bases from J, the gap between germline ends came to 14 bases.

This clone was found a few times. The CDR3 nucleotides read TGCAGCGCCGAAGGGCCAGGCCAAGAGACCCAGTACTTC. Amino acid sequence: CSAEGPGQETQYF. The V and J genes are TRBV29-1 and TRBJ2-5; D unclear. Trimming removed 7 bases from V and 1 base from J, with 13 bases in between. Germline V gene data show CDR1 as SQVTM and CDR2 as ANQGSEA. CDR3 length: 13 residues.

The CDR3 DNA sequence: TGCAGCGTTGAAGACCGTCCTCGAGGGGGCTACACCTTC. Translation gives CSVEDRPRGGYTF. V is TRBV29-1 and J is TRBJ1-2; D gene ambiguous. The V gene's germline CDR1 is SQVTM and CDR2 ANQGSEA. This CDR3 has 13 amino acids. V dropped 0 bases and J dropped 8 bases, with 13 bases sitting between them.

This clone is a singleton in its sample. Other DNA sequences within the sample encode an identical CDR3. The CDR3 DNA follows: TGCAGCGTTGGGGGGGGCTACGAGCAGTACTTC. It translates to CSVGGGYEQYF. V and J are TRBV29-1 and TRBJ2-7; 7 nucleotides match TRBD2. Germline V gene sequence: CDR1 SQVTM, CDR2 ANQGSEA. Unmatched junction bases numbered 0, after V lost 4 bases and J lost 3 bases. This CDR3 spans 11 amino acids.

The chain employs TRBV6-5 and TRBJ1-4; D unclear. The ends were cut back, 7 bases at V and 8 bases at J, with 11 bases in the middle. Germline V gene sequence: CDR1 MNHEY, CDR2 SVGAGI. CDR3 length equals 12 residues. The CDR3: CASTALREKLFF. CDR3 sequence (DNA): TGTGCCAGCACGGCGTTGAGGGAAAAACTGTTTTTT.

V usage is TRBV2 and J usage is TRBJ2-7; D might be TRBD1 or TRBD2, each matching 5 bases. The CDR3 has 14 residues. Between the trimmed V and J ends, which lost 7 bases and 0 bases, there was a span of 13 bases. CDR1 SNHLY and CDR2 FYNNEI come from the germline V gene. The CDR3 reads CASTPTGASYEQYF. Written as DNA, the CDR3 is TGTGCCAGCACTCCAACCGGGGCCTCCTACGAGCAGTACTTC.

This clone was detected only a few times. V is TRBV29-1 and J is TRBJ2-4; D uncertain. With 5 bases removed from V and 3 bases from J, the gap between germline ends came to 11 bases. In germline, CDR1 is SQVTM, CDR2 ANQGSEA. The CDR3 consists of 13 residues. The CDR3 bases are TGCAGCGTTCCCTCCCGGAACAAAAACATTCAGTACTTC. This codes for CSVPSRNKNIQYF.

The chain's CDR3 is CASSDQGWRGGSYEQYF. As DNA, the CDR3 is TGTGCCAGCAGTGATCAGGGGTGGCGAGGCGGATCCTACGAGCAGTACTTC. The genes are TRBV6-1 and TRBJ2-7, with D perhaps matching TRBD1 (6 bases). The V gene's germline CDR1 is MNHNS and CDR2 SASEGT. V lost 3 bases, J lost 1 base, and 19 bases lay in between. The CDR3 extends over 17 amino acids.